This T cell receptor beta chain stems from a study of T cell repertoires in MIS-A myocarditis (dated by TCRdb to the early 2020s). A single count supports this clone. Its antigen remains unidentified. The sample holds no much larger clone one base away, and base qualities are not on file. The immunoSEQ bias-controlled multiplex PCR was used to amplify TCRbeta CDR3 regions, which were then sequenced at high throughput. As for the authors' bioinformatics: CDR3 sequences were collapsed and filtered by the immunoSEQ vendor pipeline to quantify abundance and frequency of each unique TCRbeta CDR3. Dominant CDR3 amino acid sequences were clustered with SARS-CoV-2-specific ImmuneCODE TCRbeta sequences by CD-HIT using a 90% global sequence identity threshold. Clones were classed as hyperexpanded at frequencies of 0.1 to 1 and as large at frequencies of 0.01 to 0.1. The CDR3 amino acid sequences and the V and J gene assignments of the dominant clones were confirmed with MiXCR. The R stringdist package was used to calculate Levenshtein distances between the patient clonotypes and the ImmuneCODE hits. The table comes from immuneACCESS by way of TCRdb, which keeps in-frame sequences with V and J called. Part of the clones is missing from these tables; in studies checked, under half for an unresolved V gene and the rest for unknown reasons. For V, J and clone size, that table is used; D and trimming come from the DNA. The table for this sample lists 15,000 or so clones; 74% of them were counted only once. The ten largest make up 50% to 75% of the sample.

The QIAamp DNA FFPE kit was used to extract genomic DNA from formalin-fixed paraffin-embedded autopsy tissue. V and J are trimmed by 0 bases and 3 bases, and the gene matches miss 6 bases of the junction. The CDR3 holds 16 amino acids from the cysteine to the phenylalanine. This entry keeps only the CDR3 DNA: 48 bases, framed from base 1. CDR1 and CDR2 were assigned from the germline V gene as SGDLS and YYNGEE. In this chain, TRBV9 is recombined with TRBJ2-3; 8 central nucleotides agree with TRBD2. The sequenced sample was left ventricle heart tissue obtained at autopsy. Per the publication, the cell subset or site label means: cardiac tissue sample (left or right ventricle, interventricular septum, or pericardium). This clonotype was sampled from a man aged 18 to 30 with fulminant myocarditis from multisystem inflammatory syndrome in adults (MIS-A) after COVID-19. In nucleotide form, the sequence is TGTGCCAGCAGCGTAGGGTTACTAGCGGCGACAGATACGCAGTATTTT. It encodes CASSVGLLAATDTQYF. The entire variable domain, with the stretches around the CDR3 drawn from the reference TRBV9 and TRBJ2-3 proteins, is DSGVTQTPKHLITATGQRVTLRCSPRSGDLSVYWYQQSLDQGLQFLIQYYNGEERAKGNILERFSAQQFPDLHSELNLSSLELGDSALYFCASSVGLLAATDTQYFGPGTRLTVL.